The subject of this entry is one TCR beta chain. As yet, its antigen is unknown. Between the trimmed V and J ends, which lost 6 bases and 1 base, there was a span of 7 bases. Per germline, CDR1 SNHLY and CDR2 FYNNEI. The CDR3 is made up of 12 amino acids. This record comes from a study of T-cell memory formation after mild COVID-19. Study-level background: TCR clusters were mostly donor specific. Study results and limitations: Among clones contracting day 15 to 85, CD4/CD8 was balanced, whereas later expanders leaned CD4+. What remained unconfirmed was the SARS-CoV-2 specificity of second-wave clones peaking on day 37.

From the 5' RACE reads, TCRdb called clonotypes with MiXCR, one entry per CDR3 protein. Of some 50,000 distinct CDR3 sequences listed, around 10% are singletons. This receptor was taken from a young man who had mild COVID-19 (a few samples of this study predate the infection). Cell type and time point are not known. Input material: PBMCs or a T cell subset sorted from them (not recorded which). The V gene is TRBV2, the J gene TRBJ2-7; D possibly corresponds to TRBD2 (5 bases). The chain's CDR3 is CASRSGSYEQYF. The CDR3 DNA is TGTGCCAGCAGGAGCGGTTCCTACGAGCAGTACTTC.